The text below deals with one T cell receptor (beta chain). The antigen it recognizes is unknown. No much larger clone exists at a distance of one base, and base qualities are not known. Sequencing took place on an Illumina HiSeq 1500. The public reads were run again by TCRdb, first through fastp at Q25 and then through MiXCR, and only productive beta chains were kept. Rows are combined by CDR3 protein, so each entry shows the most common genes and DNA. Counted in this sample were about 890,000 distinct CDR3 sequences; 31% of them appeared once. In total, the top ten clones hold around an eighth of the sample. Its CDR3 holds 16 amino acids, cysteine through phenylalanine. Only CDR3 DNA remains: 48 bases, in frame from the first base. Relative to germline, V is missing 7 bases and J is missing 8 bases, with 17 bases of the junction outside any gene match. CDR1 is given as MNHNS and CDR2 as SASEGT, both from the germline V gene.

This entry belongs to a study of T cell repertoires in cytomegalovirus infection (dated by TCRdb to between 2019 and 2020). The study in broad terms: The peptide stimulations were aimed at well-studied HLA-B-restricted epitopes as well as recently identified HLA-C-restricted CMV epitopes, whose presentation resists viral immunomodulation. Because public TCR beta signatures pointed to carriage of CMV infection together with the matching HLA type, the HLA type of each donor mattered for the analysis.

Findings and caveats that apply to the study as a whole: In both this cohort and an independent cohort of 300 to 450 donors, the cumulative frequency of public TCR beta family members distinguished carriers of CMV infection plus the relevant HLA type. The ex vivo response was dominated by HLA-C-restricted CMV-specific TCR beta clonotypes, which also provided the single most frequent clonotype in two of eight donors.

Interpreted using the paper, the treatment or condition label stands for: in vitro stimulation with specific CMV peptide epitopes to enrich CMV-specific T cells. The receptor comes from a human donor in good health (CMV status not recorded). Some clones in this sample may be carry-over from other donors' samples. The rearranged chain carries TRBV6-1 and TRBJ2-1; 7 bases in the middle match TRBD1. Sequenced here: cultured CD8+ T cells from PBMCs, sampled from culture after CMV antigen stimulation. The nucleotide sequence is given as TGTGCCAGCACTCAGACGGGACAGTGGAGGATCGATGAGCAGTTCTTC. The encoded protein is CASTQTGQWRIDEQFF.